Listed below are T cell receptor beta chains from one sample, sequenced in a study of T cell repertoires in cytomegalovirus infection. TCRdb re-called the reads through MiXCR, storing one row per CDR3 protein. This table has approximately 630,000 distinct CDR3 sequences, around 24% appearing once. Material for sequencing was CD8+ T cells from PBMCs. The origin of the receptors is a human donor in good health (CMV status not recorded). Some clones in this sample may be carry-over from other donors' samples. CDR3s include the opening cysteine and the closing phenylalanine or tryptophan. Fields, in order: J gene, V gene, D gene, clone size, CDR3 DNA, CDR3 protein. D genes are given only for firm matches. Only some rows state a clone size, as once, few, many or a class for expanded clones.

>TRBJ1-3|TRBV20-1|TRBD1|-
TGCAGTGCCCCCAGACAGGGCGAGGGAAACACCATATATTTT
CSAPRQGEGNTIYF
>TRBJ1-4|TRBV28|TRBD1|-
TGTGCCAGCATGACAGGGGTTGATGAAAAACTGTTTTTT
CASMTGVDEKLFF
>TRBJ2-1|TRBV2|-|-
TGTGCCAGCAGGGAACCAATGCGAGGGGATGAGCAGTTCTTC
CASREPMRGDEQFF
>TRBJ2-6|TRBV7-6|TRBD1|many
TGTGCCAGCAGCGCCCGGGGACAGGGTGCTTCTGGGGCCAACGTCCTGACTTTC
CASSARGQGASGANVLTF
>TRBJ1-1|TRBV28|-|many
TGTGCCAGCAGTTTAGATCTAAGGACAGAGATTGAAGCTTTCTTT
CASSLDLRTEIEAFF
>TRBJ2-1|TRBV14|-|few
TGTGCCAGCAGCCAAGATCGAAGCAGGCGACTATGGGATAACAATGAGCAGTTCTTC
CASSQDRSRRLWDNNEQFF
>TRBJ2-1|TRBV28|-|-
TGTGCCAGCAGCCCTTATGGGGGGATGGACAATGAGCAGTTCTTC
CASSPYGGMDNEQFF
>TRBJ2-2|TRBV20-1|-|-
TGCAGTGCTAGAGATTACCATGTTGGGACCGGGGAGCTGTTTTTT
CSARDYHVGTGELFF
>TRBJ2-3|TRBV28|-|-
TGTGCCAGCAGTACCCAAGCGTGGCCCACAGATACGCAGTATTTT
CASSTQAWPTDTQYF
>TRBJ2-4|TRBV13|TRBD2|-
TGTGCCAGCAGCTTTGGACTAGCGGGGTCAAAAAACATTCAGTACTTC
CASSFGLAGSKNIQYF
>TRBJ1-2|TRBV2|TRBD1|many
TGTGCCAGCAACGGACAGGCTTATGGCTACACCTTC
CASNGQAYGYTF
>TRBJ1-1|TRBV19|-|few
TGTGCCAGTAGTATTGCTTACGGGGGCACTGAAGCTTTCTTT
CASSIAYGGTEAFF
>TRBJ2-1|TRBV29-1|-|-
TGCAGCGTGCCCAATGAGCAGTTCTTC
CSVPNEQFF
>TRBJ1-1|TRBV7-2|-|-
TGTGTCAGCAGCTCCCTAACTGAAGCTTTCTTT
CVSSSLTEAFF
>TRBJ1-1|TRBV7-9|-|-
TGTGCCAGCAGCTTCCTAGACAGAGGGGACACTGAAGCTTTCTTT
CASSFLDRGDTEAFF
>TRBJ2-1|TRBV5-6|TRBD2|-
TGTGCCAGCAGCTTGGGGGAGGGATACTACAATGAGCAGTTCTTC
CASSLGEGYYNEQFF
>TRBJ2-3|TRBV27|TRBD1|few
TGTGCCAGCAGGCAGGGGGCCGATACGCAGTATTTT
CASRQGADTQYF
>TRBJ1-1|TRBV29-1|-|-
TGCAGCGTTGGAGGGGTGGCTGAAGCTTTCTTT
CSVGGVAEAFF